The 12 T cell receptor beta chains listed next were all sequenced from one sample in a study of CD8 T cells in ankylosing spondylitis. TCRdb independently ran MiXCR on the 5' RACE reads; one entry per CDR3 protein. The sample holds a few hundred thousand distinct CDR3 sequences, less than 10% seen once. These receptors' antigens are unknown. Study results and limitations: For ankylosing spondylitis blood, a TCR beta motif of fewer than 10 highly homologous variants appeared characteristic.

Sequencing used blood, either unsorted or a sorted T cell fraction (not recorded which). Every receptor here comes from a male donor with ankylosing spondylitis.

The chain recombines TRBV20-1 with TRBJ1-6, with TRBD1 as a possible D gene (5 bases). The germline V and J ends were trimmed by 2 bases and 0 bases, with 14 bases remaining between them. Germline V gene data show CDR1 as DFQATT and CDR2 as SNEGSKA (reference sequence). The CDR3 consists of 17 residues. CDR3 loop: CSARRGTRSSYNSPLHF. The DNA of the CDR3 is TGCAGTGCTAGACGGGGGACGAGGAGCTCCTATAATTCACCCCTCCACTTT.

The CDR3 region is CSARGGGFHNEQFF. As DNA, the CDR3 is TGCAGTGCTAGAGGAGGTGGGTTCCACAATGAGCAGTTCTTC. The gene calls are TRBV20-1 and TRBJ2-1; no clear D. The CDR3 totals 14 residues. Germline assignment: CDR1 DFQATT and CDR2 SNEGSKA (reference sequence). V was trimmed by 1 base and J by 5 bases, leaving 12 bases between them.

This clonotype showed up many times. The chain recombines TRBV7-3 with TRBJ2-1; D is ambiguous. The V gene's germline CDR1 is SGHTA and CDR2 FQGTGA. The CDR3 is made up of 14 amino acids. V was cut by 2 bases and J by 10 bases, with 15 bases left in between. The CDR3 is CASSLVGLMREQFF. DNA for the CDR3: TGTGCCAGCAGCTTAGTCGGCCTCATGAGGGAGCAGTTCTTC. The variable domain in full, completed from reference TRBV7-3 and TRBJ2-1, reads GAGVSQTPSNKVTEKGKYVELRCDPISGHTALYWYRQSLGQGPEFLIYFQGTGAADDSGLPNDRFFAVRPEGSVSTLKIQRTERGDSAVYLCASSLVGLMREQFFGPGTRLTVL.

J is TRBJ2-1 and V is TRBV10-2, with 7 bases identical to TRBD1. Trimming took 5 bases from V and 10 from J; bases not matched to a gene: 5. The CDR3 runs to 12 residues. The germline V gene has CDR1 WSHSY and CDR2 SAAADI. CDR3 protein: CASSHDRAEQFF. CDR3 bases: TGCGCCAGCAGTCACGACAGGGCCGAGCAGTTCTTC.

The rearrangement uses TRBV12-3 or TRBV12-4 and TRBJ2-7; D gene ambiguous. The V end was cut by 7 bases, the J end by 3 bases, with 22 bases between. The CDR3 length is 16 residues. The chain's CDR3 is CASTFSDSDLYYEQYF. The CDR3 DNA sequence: TGTGCCAGCACCTTTTCTGACTCAGATCTATACTACGAGCAGTACTTC.

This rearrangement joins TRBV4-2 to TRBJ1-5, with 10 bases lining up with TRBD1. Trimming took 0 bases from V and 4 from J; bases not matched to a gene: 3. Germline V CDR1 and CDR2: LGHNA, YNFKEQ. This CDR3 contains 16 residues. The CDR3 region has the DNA TGTGCCAGCAGCCAAGAGACAGGGGGCAGGAATCAGCCCCAGCATTTT. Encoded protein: CASSQETGGRNQPQHF.

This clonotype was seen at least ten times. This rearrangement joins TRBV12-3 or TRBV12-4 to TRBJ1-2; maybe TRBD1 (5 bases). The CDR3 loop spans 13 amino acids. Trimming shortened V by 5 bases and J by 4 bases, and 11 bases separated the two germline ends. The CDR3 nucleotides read TGTGCCAGCAGTGGGACGTCGGGCTATGGCTACACCTTC. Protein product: CASSGTSGYGYTF.

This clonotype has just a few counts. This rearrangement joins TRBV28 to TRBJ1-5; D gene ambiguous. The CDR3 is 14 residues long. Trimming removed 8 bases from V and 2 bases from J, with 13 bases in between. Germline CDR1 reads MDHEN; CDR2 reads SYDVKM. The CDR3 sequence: CASEREIGNQPQHF. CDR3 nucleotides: TGTGCCAGCGAACGAGAGATCGGCAATCAGCCCCAGCATTTT.

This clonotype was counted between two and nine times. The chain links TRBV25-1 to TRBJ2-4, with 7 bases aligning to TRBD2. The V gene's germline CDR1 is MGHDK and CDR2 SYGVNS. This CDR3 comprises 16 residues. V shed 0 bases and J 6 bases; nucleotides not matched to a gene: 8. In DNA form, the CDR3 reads TGTGCCAGCAGTGAATATGGGAGGGGAGGAAGAAACATTCAGTACTTC. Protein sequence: CASSEYGRGGRNIQYF.

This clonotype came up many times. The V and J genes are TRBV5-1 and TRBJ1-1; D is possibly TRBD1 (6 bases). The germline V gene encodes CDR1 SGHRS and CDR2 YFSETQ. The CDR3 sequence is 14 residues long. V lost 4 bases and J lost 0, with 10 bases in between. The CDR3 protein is CASSQGQLNTEAFF. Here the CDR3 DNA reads TGCGCCAGCAGCCAAGGACAGCTGAACACTGAAGCTTTCTTT.

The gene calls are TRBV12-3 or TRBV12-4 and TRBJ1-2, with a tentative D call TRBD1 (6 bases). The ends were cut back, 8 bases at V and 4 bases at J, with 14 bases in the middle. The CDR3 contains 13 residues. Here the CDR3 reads CASGVGGVYGYTF. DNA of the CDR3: TGTGCCAGCGGAGTAGGGGGTGTCTATGGCTACACCTTC.

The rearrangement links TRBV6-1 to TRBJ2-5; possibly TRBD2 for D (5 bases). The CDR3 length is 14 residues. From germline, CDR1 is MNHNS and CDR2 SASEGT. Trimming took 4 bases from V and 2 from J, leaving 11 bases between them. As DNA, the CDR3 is TGTGCCAGCAGTGTGGCGGGCCAACAAGAGACCCAGTACTTC. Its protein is CASSVAGQQETQYF.